This TCR beta chain was captured in a study of T-cell memory formation after mild COVID-19. Study background: Largely, TCR clusters stayed within a single donor.

V was shortened by 5 bases and J by 3 bases, with 20 bases between the two germline ends. CDR1 is SGHAT and CDR2 is FQNNGV in the germline V gene. The CDR3 runs to 16 residues. Of note for this clonotype: Its cognate antigen is unknown.

5'RACE with constant-segment primers built TCRalpha and TCRbeta cDNA libraries with UMIs. Each CDR3 protein is one row after TCRdb ran MiXCR on the 5' RACE reads. The sample lists about 420,000 distinct CDR3 sequences, around 22% seen once, with around 13% in the top ten. Study-wide points: Memory sampled before infection contained some responding clones, suggesting cross-reactive memory joined. Later expanders leaned toward CD4+, whereas clones contracting from day 15 to 85 were balanced CD4/CD8.

The clonotype comes from an adult woman who had mild COVID-19 (a few samples of this study predate the infection). Cell type and time point are not known. Sequenced input: PBMCs or a T cell subset sorted from them (not recorded which). The chain employs TRBV11-2 and TRBJ2-7; maybe TRBD1 (6 bases). DNA for the CDR3: TGTGCCAGCAGCCCCCTTAGGTGGACAGTAGACTACGAGCAGTACTTC. Translating it yields CASSPLRWTVDYEQYF.